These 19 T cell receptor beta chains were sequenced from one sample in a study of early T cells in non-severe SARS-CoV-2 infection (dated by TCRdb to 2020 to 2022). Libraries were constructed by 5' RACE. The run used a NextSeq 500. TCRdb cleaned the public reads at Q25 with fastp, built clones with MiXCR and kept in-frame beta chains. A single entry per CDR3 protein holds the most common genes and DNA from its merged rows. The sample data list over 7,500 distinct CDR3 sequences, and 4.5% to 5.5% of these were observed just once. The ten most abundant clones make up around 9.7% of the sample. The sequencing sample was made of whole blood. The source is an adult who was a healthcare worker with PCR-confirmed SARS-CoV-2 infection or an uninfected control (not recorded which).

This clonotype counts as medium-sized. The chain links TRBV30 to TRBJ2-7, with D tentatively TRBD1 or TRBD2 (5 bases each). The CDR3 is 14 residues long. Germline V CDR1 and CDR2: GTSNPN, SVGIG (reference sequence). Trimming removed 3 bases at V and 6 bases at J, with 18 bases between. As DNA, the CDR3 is TGTGCCTGGAGAAAAGGGACGGACCGCCCCGAGCAGTACTTC. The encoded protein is CAWRKGTDRPEQYF.

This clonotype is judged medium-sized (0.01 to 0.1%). The CDR3 region has the DNA TGTGCCAGCAGCTTTTACAGGGGGCGCCAAGAGACCCAGTACTTC. Amino acid sequence: CASSFYRGRQETQYF. This sequence joins TRBV6-5 and TRBJ2-5, with 9 bases that match TRBD1. The CDR3 covers 15 residues. Trimming cost V 6 bases and J 1 base; bases outside gene matches: 6. Germline-derived CDR1 and CDR2 are MNHEY and SVGAGI.

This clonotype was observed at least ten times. In DNA form, the CDR3 reads TGTGCCAGTAGTATAGTAGGGGCCGGGGAGCTGTTTTTT. Its translation: CASSIVGAGELFF. The chain couples TRBV19 to TRBJ2-2; D may be TRBD1 (5 bases). CDR1 and CDR2 from the germline V gene are LNHDA and SQIVND (reference sequence). The CDR3 extends over 13 amino acids. V lost 1 base, J lost 6 bases, and 6 bases lay in between.

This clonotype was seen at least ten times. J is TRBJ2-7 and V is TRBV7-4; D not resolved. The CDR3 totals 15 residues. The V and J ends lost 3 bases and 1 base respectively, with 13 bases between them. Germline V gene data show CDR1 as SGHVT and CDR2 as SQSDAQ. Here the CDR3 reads CASSFVEIWSYEQYV. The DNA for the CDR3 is TGTGCCAGCAGCTTTGTGGAGATTTGGTCCTACGAGCAGTACGTC.

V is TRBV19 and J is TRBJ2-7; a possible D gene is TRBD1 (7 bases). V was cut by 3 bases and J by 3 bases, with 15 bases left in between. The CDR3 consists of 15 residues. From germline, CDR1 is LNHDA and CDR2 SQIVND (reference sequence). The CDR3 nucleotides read TGTGCCAGTAGTATCTCCCAGGGGGGTTTCTACGAGCAGTACTTC. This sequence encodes CASSISQGGFYEQYF.

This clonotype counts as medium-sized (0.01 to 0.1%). The CDR3 here is CASTRDYNYEQYF. CDR3 bases: TGTGCCAGCACCCGGGACTACAACTACGAGCAGTACTTC. The genes are TRBV2 and TRBJ2-7, with TRBD2 matching 7 bases. V gave up 7 bases and J gave up 3 bases; unmatched junction bases: 6. This CDR3 is 13 amino acids long. Germline CDR1 SNHLY, CDR2 FYNNEI.

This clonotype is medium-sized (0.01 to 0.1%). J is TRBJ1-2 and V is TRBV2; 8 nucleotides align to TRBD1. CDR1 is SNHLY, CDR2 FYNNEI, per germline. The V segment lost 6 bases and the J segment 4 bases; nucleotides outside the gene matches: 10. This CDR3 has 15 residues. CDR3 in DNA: TGTGCCAGCAGACCTATTGCAGGGGGCGGCTATGGCTACACCTTC. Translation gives CASRPIAGGGYGYTF.

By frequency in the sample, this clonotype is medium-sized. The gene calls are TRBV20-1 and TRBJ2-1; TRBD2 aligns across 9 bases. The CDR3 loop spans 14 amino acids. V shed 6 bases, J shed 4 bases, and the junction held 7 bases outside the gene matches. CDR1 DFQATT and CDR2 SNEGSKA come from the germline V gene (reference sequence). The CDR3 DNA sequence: TGCAGTGCACAGACTAGCGGTGCTTACAATGAGCAGTTCTTC. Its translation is CSAQTSGAYNEQFF.

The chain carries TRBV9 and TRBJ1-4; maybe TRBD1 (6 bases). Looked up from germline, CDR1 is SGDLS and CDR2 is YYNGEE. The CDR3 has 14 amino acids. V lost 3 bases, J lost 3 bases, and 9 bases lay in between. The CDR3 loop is CASSDGGPNEKLFF. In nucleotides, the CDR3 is TGTGCCAGCAGCGACGGGGGGCCTAATGAAAAACTGTTTTTT. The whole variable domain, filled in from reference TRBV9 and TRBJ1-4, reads DSGVTQTPKHLITATGQRVTLRCSPRSGDLSVYWYQQSLDQGLQFLIQYYNGEERAKGNILERFSAQQFPDLHSELNLSSLELGDSALYFCASSDGGPNEKLFFGSGTQLSVL.

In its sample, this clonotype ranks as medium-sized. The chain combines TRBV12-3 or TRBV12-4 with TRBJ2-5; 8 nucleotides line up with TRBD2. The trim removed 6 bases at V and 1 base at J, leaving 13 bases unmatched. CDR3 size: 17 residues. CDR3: CASSFRAGASAQETQYF. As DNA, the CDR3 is TGTGCCAGCAGCTTCAGAGCGGGGGCTAGCGCCCAAGAGACCCAGTACTTC.

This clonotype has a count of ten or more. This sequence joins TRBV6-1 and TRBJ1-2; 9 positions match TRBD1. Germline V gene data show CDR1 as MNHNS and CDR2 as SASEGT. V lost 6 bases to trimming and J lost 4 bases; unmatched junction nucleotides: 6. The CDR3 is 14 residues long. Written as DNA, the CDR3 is TGTGCCAGCAGCCCCGGGACAGGGTTCTATGGCTACACCTTC. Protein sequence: CASSPGTGFYGYTF.

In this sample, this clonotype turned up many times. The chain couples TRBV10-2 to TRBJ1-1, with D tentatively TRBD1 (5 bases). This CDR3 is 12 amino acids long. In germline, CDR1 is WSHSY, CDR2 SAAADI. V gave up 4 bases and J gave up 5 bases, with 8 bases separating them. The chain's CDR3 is CASSGGGTEAFF. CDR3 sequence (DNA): TGCGCCAGCAGTGGGGGGGGAACTGAAGCTTTCTTT.

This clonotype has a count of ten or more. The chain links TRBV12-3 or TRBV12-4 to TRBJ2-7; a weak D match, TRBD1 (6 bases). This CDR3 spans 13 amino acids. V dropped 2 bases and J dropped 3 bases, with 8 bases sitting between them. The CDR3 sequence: CASSLIQGYEQYF. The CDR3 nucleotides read TGTGCCAGCAGTTTAATACAGGGCTACGAGCAGTACTTC.

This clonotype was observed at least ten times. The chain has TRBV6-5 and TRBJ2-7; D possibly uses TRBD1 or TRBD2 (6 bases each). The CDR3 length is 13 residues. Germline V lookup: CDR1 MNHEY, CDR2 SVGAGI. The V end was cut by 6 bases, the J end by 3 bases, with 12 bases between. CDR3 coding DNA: TGTGCCAGCAGACGCGGGACAAACTACGAGCAGTACTTC. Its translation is CASRRGTNYEQYF.

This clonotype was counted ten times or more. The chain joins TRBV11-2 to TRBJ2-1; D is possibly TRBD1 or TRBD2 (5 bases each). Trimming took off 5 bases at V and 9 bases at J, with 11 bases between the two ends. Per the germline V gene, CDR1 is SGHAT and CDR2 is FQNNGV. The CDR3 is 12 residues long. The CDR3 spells CASSLRGGEQFF. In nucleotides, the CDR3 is TGTGCCAGCAGCCTGAGGGGTGGTGAGCAGTTCTTC.

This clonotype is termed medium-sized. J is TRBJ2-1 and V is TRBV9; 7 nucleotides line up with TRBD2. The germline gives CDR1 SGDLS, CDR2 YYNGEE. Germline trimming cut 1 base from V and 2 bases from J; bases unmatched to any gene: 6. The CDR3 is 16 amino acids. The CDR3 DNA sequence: TGTGCCAGCAGCGTAACGGCGGGGGTAACCTACAATGAGCAGTTCTTC. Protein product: CASSVTAGVTYNEQFF.

The CDR3 sequence: CASSFPGLAGGPGELFF. CDR3 in DNA: TGTGCCAGCAGTTTCCCCGGACTAGCGGGAGGCCCCGGGGAGCTGTTTTTT. This chain joins TRBV27 and TRBJ2-2; TRBD2 matches at 14 bases. Per germline, CDR1 MNHEY and CDR2 SMNVEV (reference sequence). Germline trimming cut 3 bases from V and 6 bases from J; bases unmatched to any gene: 6. The CDR3 contains 17 residues.

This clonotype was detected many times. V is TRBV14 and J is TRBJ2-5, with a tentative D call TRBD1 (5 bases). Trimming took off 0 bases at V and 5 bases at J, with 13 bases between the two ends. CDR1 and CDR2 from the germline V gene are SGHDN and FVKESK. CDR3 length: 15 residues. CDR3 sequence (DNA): TGTGCCAGCAGCCAAGATTTAGGGGCGGTGGAGACCCAGTACTTC. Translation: CASSQDLGAVETQYF. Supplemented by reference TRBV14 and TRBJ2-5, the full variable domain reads EAGVTQFPSHSVIEKGQTVTLRCDPISGHDNLYWYRRVMGKEIKFLLHFVKESKQDESGMPNNRFLAERTGGTYSTLKVQPAELEDSGVYFCASSQDLGAVETQYFGPGTRLLVL.

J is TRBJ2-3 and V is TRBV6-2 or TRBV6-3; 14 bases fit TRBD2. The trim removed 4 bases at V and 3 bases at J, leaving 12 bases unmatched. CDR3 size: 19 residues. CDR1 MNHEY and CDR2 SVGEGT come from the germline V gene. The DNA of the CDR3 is TGTGCCAGCAGTTCAAGACTAGCGGGAGGGCCGTGGGGAACAGATACGCAGTATTTT. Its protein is CASSSRLAGGPWGTDTQYF.